One sample yielded the 16 T cell receptor beta chains listed below, sequenced in a study of shared clonotypes between healthy human individuals. Produced via immunoSEQ multiplex PCR; TCRdb's table is partial and in-frame only. The sample holds 2 million to 2.5 million clones, 90% to 95% seen once. The sequencing sample was made of naive CD4+ T cells sorted from blood. Stated subset: CD45RA+ positively selected. These receptors were collected from a man aged 18 to 29 in good health.

The sample holds one count of this clone. The J gene is TRBJ2-1, the V gene TRBV11-2, with TRBD2 matching over 8 bases. Germline loops: CDR1 SGHAT, CDR2 FQNNGV. J was trimmed by 0 bases and V by 4 bases; bases with no gene match: 5. This CDR3 is built from 16 residues. DNA for the CDR3: TGTGCCAGCAGCTCGACGAGCGGGGGCTCCTACAATGAGCAGTTCTTC. This sequence encodes CASSSTSGGSYNEQFF.

This chain links TRBV6-1 with TRBJ2-1, with a weak D call TRBD1 (5 bases). This CDR3 region has 13 residues. Deletions cut 7 bases from V and 9 bases from J, with 16 bases between. Germline CDR1 reads MNHNS; CDR2 reads SASEGT. The CDR3 DNA reads as TGTGCCAGCACTGGGCAGGGAAGACGTGAGCAGTTCTTC. It codes for CASTGQGRREQFF.

The rearrangement links TRBV27 to TRBJ2-7; maybe TRBD1 (5 bases). Germline loops: CDR1 MNHEY, CDR2 SMNVEV (reference sequence). V was shortened by 7 bases and J by 0 bases, with 13 bases between the two germline ends. The CDR3 is made up of 14 amino acids. The CDR3 spells CASTLGQGSYEQYF. DNA for the CDR3: TGTGCCAGCACCCTCGGGCAGGGCTCCTACGAGCAGTACTTC.

As for this clone: A much larger clone is a single base away; this may be a read error. Different DNA sequences within this sample yield the same CDR3. This chain uses TRBV4-3 with TRBJ1-5; no firm D call. The CDR3 has 13 amino acids. V lost 0 bases to trimming and J lost 5 bases, with 5 bases between them. Germline lookup yields CDR1 LGHNA and CDR2 YSLEER. As DNA, the CDR3 is TGCGCCAGCAGCCAAGATAGGCATCAGCCCCAGCATTTT. Its translation: CASSQDRHQPQHF.

The V gene is TRBV25-1, the J gene TRBJ2-3; 8 positions agree with TRBD1. Germline assignment: CDR1 MGHDK and CDR2 SYGVNS. V shed 6 bases, J shed 4 bases, and the junction held 9 bases outside the gene matches. CDR3 size: 15 residues. CDR3 nucleotide sequence: TGTGCCAGCAGCCCCGGAGGACAGGGCCCAGATACGCAGTATTTT. The encoded protein is CASSPGGQGPDTQYF. The variable domain in full, completed from reference TRBV25-1 and TRBJ2-3, reads EADIYQTPRYLVIGTGKKITLECSQTMGHDKMYWYQQDPGMELHLIHYSYGVNSTEKGDLSSESTVSRIRTEHFPLTLESARPSHTSQYLCASSPGGQGPDTQYFGPGTRLTVL.

The rearrangement joins TRBV5-1 to TRBJ1-4; no clear D. The germline gives CDR1 SGHRS, CDR2 YFSETQ. Trimming took off 10 bases at V and 4 bases at J, with 14 bases between the two ends. CDR3 size: 13 residues. The CDR3 coding sequence is TGCGCCTCCTCACAAGAAAATAATGAAAAACTGTTTTTT. Its translation: CASSQENNEKLFF.

The chain employs TRBV6-1 and TRBJ2-5; D tentatively fits TRBD1 or TRBD2 (5 bases each). The V end was cut by 6 bases, the J end by 3 bases, with 14 bases between. This CDR3 is 14 amino acids long. Germline V CDR1 and CDR2: MNHNS, SASEGT. DNA of the CDR3: TGTGCCAGCAGCCGAGGGGCAGCCGAAGAGACCCAGTACTTC. The encoded protein is CASSRGAAEETQYF.

This chain uses TRBV4-2 with TRBJ2-5, with D possibly being TRBD1 (5 bases). Germline-derived CDR1 and CDR2 are LGHNA and YNFKEQ. CDR3 length: 20 amino acids. V was pared by 0 bases and J by 2 bases, with 25 bases between. The CDR3 bases are TGTGCCAGCAGCCAAGATAGGGGTGGAAGGGGTCAAGTCGGTCAAGAGACCCAGTACTTC. Translation: CASSQDRGGRGQVGQETQYF.

The V call is TRBV7-2, the J call TRBJ1-6, with a possible D match to TRBD1 (5 bases). The germline V and J ends were trimmed by 5 bases and 10 bases, with 15 bases remaining between them. The CDR3 sequence is 14 residues long. Germline CDR1 SGHTA, CDR2 FQGNSA. The DNA for the CDR3 is TGTGCCAGCAGCCTTCGTCAGGGATCGTCACCCCTCCACTTT. Translated: CASSLRQGSSPLHF.

V gene TRBV28 combines with J gene TRBJ2-7; 7 nucleotides align to TRBD1. In germline, CDR1 is MDHEN, CDR2 SYDVKM. The V and J ends lost 3 bases and 0 bases, in that order; junction bases with no gene match: 11. This CDR3 has 17 residues. The chain's CDR3 is CASSLGVGQISSYEQYF. CDR3 DNA sequence: TGTGCCAGCAGTTTGGGGGTGGGACAGATAAGCTCCTACGAGCAGTACTTC.

V gene TRBV2 combines with J gene TRBJ2-1; 7 positions match TRBD2. CDR3 size: 14 residues. Losses at the gene ends were 0 bases for V and 10 bases for J; bases not matched to a gene: 6. Germline CDR1 is SNHLY and CDR2 is FYNNEI. The CDR3 loop is CASSEAVQGLEQFF. The CDR3 DNA sequence: TGTGCCAGCAGTGAAGCGGTTCAGGGACTAGAGCAGTTCTTC. Full variable domain (missing parts from reference TRBV2 and TRBJ2-1): EPEVTQTPSHQVTQMGQEVILRCVPISNHLYFYWYRQILGQKVEFLVSFYNNEISEKSEIFDDQFSVERPDGSNFTLKIRSTKLEDSAMYFCASSEAVQGLEQFFGPGTRLTVL.

The V call is TRBV19, the J call TRBJ2-5; D gene ambiguous. V was clipped by 7 bases and J by 4 bases, with 13 bases between them. Germline CDR1 LNHDA, CDR2 SQIVND (reference sequence). CDR3 length: 13 amino acids. The CDR3 loop is CASIGQERETQYF. The CDR3 nucleotides read TGTGCCAGTATAGGGCAGGAAAGAGAGACCCAGTACTTC.

J is TRBJ2-7 and V is TRBV4-3, with 7 bases identical to TRBD1. The length of the CDR3 is 16 residues. Per the germline V gene, CDR1 is LGHNA and CDR2 is YSLEER. The J segment lost 7 bases and the V segment lost 4 bases, leaving 16 bases of the junction unmatched. In nucleotides, the CDR3 is TGCGCCAGCAGCCCGACGGGTACGACAGGGTGGGAGGAGCAGTACTTC. It yields the protein CASSPTGTTGWEEQYF.

V is TRBV6-6 and J is TRBJ1-2; no reliable D call. Trimming pared 4 bases from V and 8 bases from J, leaving 23 bases between. Germline values: CDR1 MNHNY, CDR2 SVGAGI (reference sequence). The CDR3 is 16 residues long. CDR3 in amino acids: CASSSPTSAGLAGYTF. CDR3 DNA: TGTGCCAGCAGTTCCCCCACGAGCGCGGGCCTAGCCGGCTACACCTTC.

The sample holds many counts of this clone. This sequence joins TRBV19 and TRBJ1-2, with TRBD1 identical over 7 bases. V lost 6 bases, J lost 8 bases, and 6 bases stayed unmatched. The germline CDR1 and CDR2 sequences are LNHDA and SQIVND (reference sequence). The CDR3 consists of 12 residues. The CDR3 region is CASRDRSGGYTF. The DNA for the CDR3 is TGTGCCAGTAGGGACAGGTCGGGAGGCTACACCTTC. Complete variable domain (other parts from reference TRBV19 and TRBJ1-2): DGGITQSPKYLFRKEGQNVTLSCEQNLNHDAMYWYRQDPGQGLRLIYYSQIVNDFQKGDIAEGYSVSREKKESFPLTVTSAQKNPTAFYLCASRDRSGGYTFGSGTRLTVV.

This clone was observed a single time. This rearrangement joins TRBV19 to TRBJ1-2; 8 bases align to TRBD1. This CDR3 has 15 amino acids. Trimming removed 4 bases from V and 1 base from J; junction bases left unmatched: 5. Germline V gives CDR1 LNHDA, CDR2 SQIVND (reference sequence). CDR3 amino acids: CASSKWTGLNYGYTF. The CDR3 DNA sequence: TGTGCCAGTAGTAAGTGGACAGGGCTTAACTATGGCTACACCTTC.